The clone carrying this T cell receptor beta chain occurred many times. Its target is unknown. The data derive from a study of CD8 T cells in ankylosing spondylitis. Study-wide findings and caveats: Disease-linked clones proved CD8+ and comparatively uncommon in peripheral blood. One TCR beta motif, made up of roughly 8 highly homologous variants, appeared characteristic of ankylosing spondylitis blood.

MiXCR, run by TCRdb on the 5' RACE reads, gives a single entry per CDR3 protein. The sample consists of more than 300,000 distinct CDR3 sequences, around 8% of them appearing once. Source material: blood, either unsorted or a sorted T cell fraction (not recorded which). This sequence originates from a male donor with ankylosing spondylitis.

As DNA, the CDR3 is TGTGCCACCAGCAGAGAACCTCGCAATCAGCCCCAGCATTTT. Protein product: CATSREPRNQPQHF. This chain connects TRBV15 to TRBJ1-5, with D unclear. The CDR3 loop spans 14 amino acids. V was shortened by 0 bases and J by 2 bases, with 5 bases between the two germline ends. Germline V gives CDR1 LNHNV, CDR2 YYDKDF (reference sequence).